This entry lists 18 T cell receptor beta chains sequenced from one sample in a study of blood T cell repertoires in COVID-19. TCRdb's copy holds only in-frame clones and misses some; the assay was immunoSEQ multiplex PCR. The top ten clones hold over 9% of a sample with over 150,000 clones, just under 90% of them seen once. Sample: peripheral blood. The receptors originated from a woman in her seventies with COVID-19, enrolled during active disease.

V is TRBV7-3 and J is TRBJ2-5; D may be TRBD2 (6 bases). The CDR3 sequence is 16 residues long. V lost 0 bases to trimming and J lost 2 bases, with 13 bases between them. Per the germline V gene, CDR1 is SGHTA and CDR2 is FQGTGA. The DNA for the CDR3 is TGTGCCAGCAGCTTAACGGCGGGGAATCGACAAGAGACCCAGTACTTC. Amino acids: CASSLTAGNRQETQYF. The full variable domain, completed using reference TRBV7-3 and TRBJ2-5, is GAGVSQTPSNKVTEKGKYVELRCDPISGHTALYWYRQSLGQGPEFLIYFQGTGAADDSGLPNDRFFAVRPEGSVSTLKIQRTERGDSAVYLCASSLTAGNRQETQYFGPGTRLLVL.

The V call is TRBV27, the J call TRBJ1-2; D gene uncertain. This CDR3 comprises 14 residues. V lost 6 bases and J lost 6, with 17 bases in between. Germline CDR1 and CDR2: MNHEY and SMNVEV (reference sequence). CDR3 in DNA: TGTGCCAGCAGCTCGGTATTAATCGGTGATGGCTACACCTTC. Its translation is CASSSVLIGDGYTF.

This clone was picked up one time. The rearrangement links TRBV2 to TRBJ1-5; 8 positions agree with TRBD1. Germline V gives CDR1 SNHLY, CDR2 FYNNEI. The CDR3 contains 14 residues. V lost 5 bases and J lost 6; bases outside the gene matches: 6. This chain's CDR3 is CASSTGGASQPQHF. CDR3 bases: TGTGCCAGCAGTACAGGGGGAGCGAGTCAGCCCCAGCATTTT. The full variable domain, in which reference TRBV2 and TRBJ1-5 provide the parts outside the CDR3, is EPEVTQTPSHQVTQMGQEVILRCVPISNHLYFYWYRQILGQKVEFLVSFYNNEISEKSEIFDDQFSVERPDGSNFTLKIRSTKLEDSAMYFCASSTGGASQPQHFGDGTRLSIL.

The CDR3 sequence is CASSPGTYNEQFF. DNA for the CDR3: TGTGCCAGCAGTCCCGGGACCTACAATGAGCAGTTCTTC. This chain uses TRBV2 with TRBJ2-1, with D maybe TRBD2 (5 bases). With 5 bases removed from V and 2 bases from J, the gap between germline ends came to 7 bases. Looked up from germline, CDR1 is SNHLY and CDR2 is FYNNEI. The CDR3 contains 13 residues.

This chain uses TRBV3-1 (or the pseudogene TRBV3-2) with TRBJ2-5; tentatively, D is TRBD2 (6 bases). Germline CDR1 reads LGHDT; CDR2 reads YNNKEL (reference sequence). Between the trimmed V and J ends, which lost 4 bases and 4 bases, there was a span of 13 bases. The CDR3 is made up of 14 amino acids. As DNA, the CDR3 is TGTGCCAGCAGCCGTCGAATGGGGGGAGAGACCCAGTACTTC. Translation gives CASSRRMGGETQYF.

CDR3 DNA: TGTGCCAGCAGCCAATGGACAGGTCGGGACACCGGGGAGCTGTTTTTT. Translating gives CASSQWTGRDTGELFF. The V and J genes are TRBV5-8 and TRBJ2-2; 7 nucleotides align to TRBD1. Per germline, CDR1 SGHTS and CDR2 YDEGEE. The CDR3 runs 16 residues. V lost 4 bases to trimming and J lost 3 bases; unmatched junction nucleotides: 9.

This chain uses TRBV2 with TRBJ2-5, with TRBD2 identical over 15 bases. Per germline, CDR1 SNHLY and CDR2 FYNNEI. V lost 5 bases, J lost 5 bases, and 6 bases stayed unmatched. CDR3 length equals 16 residues. CDR3 in DNA: TGTGCCAGCAGTAACGGACTAGCGGGGGGGCCGGAGACCCAGTACTTC. This codes for CASSNGLAGGPETQYF.

CDR3 residues: CASSYGVARGSEKLFF. CDR3 DNA sequence: TGTGCCAGCAGTTACGGGGTGGCCAGGGGAAGTGAAAAACTGTTTTTT. The chain links TRBV6-5 to TRBJ1-4, with a weak D call TRBD1 (6 bases). The CDR3 is made up of 16 amino acids. V dropped 2 bases and J dropped 7 bases, with 17 bases sitting between them. Germline V gene lookup returns CDR1 MNHEY and CDR2 SVGAGI.

The chain employs TRBV28 and TRBJ1-5; a possible D gene is TRBD1 (6 bases). Trimming stripped 6 bases from V and 6 bases from J, with 15 bases between. Germline values: CDR1 MDHEN, CDR2 SYDVKM. This CDR3 region has 14 residues. CDR3 bases: TGTGCCAGCAGGAATGACAGGTCTCTTCAGCCCCAGCATTTT. Protein: CASRNDRSLQPQHF.

The chain's CDR3 is CASSRAGTTDTQYF. The CDR3 DNA follows: TGTGCCAGCAGTCGGGCGGGGACCACAGATACGCAGTATTTT. The rearrangement joins TRBV27 to TRBJ2-3; tentatively, D is TRBD2 (6 bases). In germline, CDR1 is MNHEY, CDR2 SMNVEV (reference sequence). This CDR3 has 14 amino acids. Trimming pared 5 bases from V and 2 bases from J, leaving 11 bases between.

The rearrangement links TRBV9 to TRBJ1-3, with 7 bases lining up with TRBD1. CDR1 SGDLS and CDR2 YYNGEE come from the germline V gene. J was trimmed by 0 bases and V by 4 bases; bases with no gene match: 10. This CDR3 comprises 17 residues. CDR3 sequence reads: CASSPPKEGASGNTIYF. CDR3 DNA sequence: TGTGCCAGCAGCCCACCCAAGGAGGGGGCCTCTGGAAACACCATATATTTT.

The V gene is TRBV19, the J gene TRBJ1-3, with D possibly being TRBD1 (6 bases). CDR1 and CDR2 (germline): LNHDA, SQIVND (reference sequence). Trimming stripped 4 bases from V and 4 bases from J, with 14 bases between. The CDR3 loop spans 15 amino acids. CDR3 residues: CASSRQAYGGNTIYF. CDR3 DNA sequence: TGTGCCAGTAGTAGACAGGCATACGGAGGAAACACCATATATTTT.

The gene calls are TRBV28 and TRBJ1-2; D might be TRBD1 (6 bases). V lost 5 bases, J lost 8 bases, and 15 bases lay in between. The CDR3 runs to 13 residues. Germline CDR1 is MDHEN and CDR2 is SYDVKM. The CDR3 nucleotides read TGTGCCAGCAGTGCGCCCGGGGGGACAGGCTACACCTTC. Protein: CASSAPGGTGYTF.

The genes are TRBV12-3 or TRBV12-4 and TRBJ1-5, with no clear D. V lost 5 bases, J lost 4 bases, and 6 bases lay in between. CDR3 length equals 12 residues. In DNA, the CDR3 is TGTGCCAGCAGTCCCTTGAATCAGCCCCAGCATTTT. This sequence encodes CASSPLNQPQHF.

The chain couples TRBV6-5 to TRBJ1-6, with TRBD1 as a possible D gene (5 bases). The CDR3 totals 14 residues. CDR1 is MNHEY, CDR2 SVGAGI, per germline. V was trimmed by 1 base and J by 8 bases, leaving 9 bases between them. The CDR3 DNA sequence: TGTGCCAGCAGTTACTTAGGGGCCGATTCACCCCTCCACTTT. Amino acids: CASSYLGADSPLHF.

This clone was picked up one time. The chain recombines TRBV3-1 (or the pseudogene TRBV3-2) with TRBJ2-7; 10 bases are a match to TRBD1. V shed 4 bases, J shed 2 bases, and the junction held 5 bases outside the gene matches. CDR1 and CDR2 (germline): LGHDT, YNNKEL (reference sequence). CDR3 length: 15 amino acids. Here the CDR3 DNA reads TGTGCCAGCAGCCCCGGGACAGGGGTTGCCTACGAGCAGTACTTC. This gives the protein CASSPGTGVAYEQYF.

This chain uses TRBV3-1 (or the pseudogene TRBV3-2) with TRBJ2-5, with D possibly matching TRBD2 (6 bases). Germline CDR1 reads LGHDT; CDR2 reads YNNKEL (reference sequence). V dropped 4 bases and J dropped 2 bases, with 11 bases sitting between them. The CDR3 loop spans 14 amino acids. CDR3 protein: CASSLAGIQETQYF. Written as DNA, the CDR3 is TGTGCCAGCAGCCTGGCGGGGATTCAAGAGACCCAGTACTTC.

The gene calls are TRBV29-1 and TRBJ2-2, with 8 bases aligning to TRBD2. V lost 6 bases, J lost 6 bases, and 9 bases stayed unmatched. Germline CDR1 is SQVTM and CDR2 is ANQGSEA. This CDR3 comprises 14 residues. The CDR3 sequence is CSVRSGGSSGELFF. CDR3 nucleotides: TGCAGCGTCAGGTCGGGGGGGTCTTCCGGGGAGCTGTTTTTT.